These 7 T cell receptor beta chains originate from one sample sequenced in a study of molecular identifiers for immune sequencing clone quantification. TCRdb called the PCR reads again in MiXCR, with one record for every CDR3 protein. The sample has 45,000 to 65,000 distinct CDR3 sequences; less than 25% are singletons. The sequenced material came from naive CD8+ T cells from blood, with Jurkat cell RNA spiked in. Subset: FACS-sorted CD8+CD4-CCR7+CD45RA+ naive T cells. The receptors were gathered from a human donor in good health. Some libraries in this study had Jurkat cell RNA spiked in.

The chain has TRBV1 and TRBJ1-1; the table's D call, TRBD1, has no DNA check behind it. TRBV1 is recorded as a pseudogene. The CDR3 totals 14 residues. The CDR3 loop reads CTSSQKTENTEAFF. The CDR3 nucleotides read TGCACCAGCAGCCAAAAGACAGAGAACACTGAAGCTTTCTTT.

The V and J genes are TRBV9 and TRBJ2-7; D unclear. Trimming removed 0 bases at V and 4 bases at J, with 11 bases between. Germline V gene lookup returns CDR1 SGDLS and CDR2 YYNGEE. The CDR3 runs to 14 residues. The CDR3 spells CASSVGAVPYEQYF. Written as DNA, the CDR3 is TGTGCCAGCAGCGTAGGGGCCGTCCCGTACGAGCAGTACTTC.

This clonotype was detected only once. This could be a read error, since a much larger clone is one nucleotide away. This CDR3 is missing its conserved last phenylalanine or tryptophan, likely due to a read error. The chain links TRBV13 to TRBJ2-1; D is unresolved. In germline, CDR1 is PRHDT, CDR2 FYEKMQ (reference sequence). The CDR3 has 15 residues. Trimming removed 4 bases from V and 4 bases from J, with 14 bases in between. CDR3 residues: CASSSTTPLYNEQFS. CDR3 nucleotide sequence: TGTGCCAGCAGCTCAACGACTCCTCTGTACAATGAGCAGTTCTCC.

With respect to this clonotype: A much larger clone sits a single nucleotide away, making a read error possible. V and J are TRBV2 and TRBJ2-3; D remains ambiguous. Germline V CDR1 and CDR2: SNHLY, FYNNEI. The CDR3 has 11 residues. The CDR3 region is CASSDSLAQCF. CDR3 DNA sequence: TGTGCCAGCAGTGATTCTCTGGCGCAGTGTTTT.

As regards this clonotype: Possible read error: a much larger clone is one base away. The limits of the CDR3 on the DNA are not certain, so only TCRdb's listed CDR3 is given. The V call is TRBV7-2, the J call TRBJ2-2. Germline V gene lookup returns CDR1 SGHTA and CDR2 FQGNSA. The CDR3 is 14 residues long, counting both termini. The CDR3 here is CASSLGFRFGELFF.

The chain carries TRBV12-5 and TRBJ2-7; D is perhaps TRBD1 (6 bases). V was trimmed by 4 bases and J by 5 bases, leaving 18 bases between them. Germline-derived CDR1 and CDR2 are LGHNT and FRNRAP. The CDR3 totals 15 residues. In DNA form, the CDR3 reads TGTGCTAGTGGTTCGGGCAGGGGCCCGACCCACGAGCAGTACTTC. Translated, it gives CASGSGRGPTHEQYF.

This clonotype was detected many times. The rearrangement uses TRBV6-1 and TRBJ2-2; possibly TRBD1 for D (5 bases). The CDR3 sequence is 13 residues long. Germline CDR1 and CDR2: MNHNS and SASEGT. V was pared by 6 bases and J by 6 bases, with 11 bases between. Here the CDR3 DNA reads TGTGCCAGCAGATTCACAGGCTCCGGGGAGCTGTTTTTT. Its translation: CASRFTGSGELFF.